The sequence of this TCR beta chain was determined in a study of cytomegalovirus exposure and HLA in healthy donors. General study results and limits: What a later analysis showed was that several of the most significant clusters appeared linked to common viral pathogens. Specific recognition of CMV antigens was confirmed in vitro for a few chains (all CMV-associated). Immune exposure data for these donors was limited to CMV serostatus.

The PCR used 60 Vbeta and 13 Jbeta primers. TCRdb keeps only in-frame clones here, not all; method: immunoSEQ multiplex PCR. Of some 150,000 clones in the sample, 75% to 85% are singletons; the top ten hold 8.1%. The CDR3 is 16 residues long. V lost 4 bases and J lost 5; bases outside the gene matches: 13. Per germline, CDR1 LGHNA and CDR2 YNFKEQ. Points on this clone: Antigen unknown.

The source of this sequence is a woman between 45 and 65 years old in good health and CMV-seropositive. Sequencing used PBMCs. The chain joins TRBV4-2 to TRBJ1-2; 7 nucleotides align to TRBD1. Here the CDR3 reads CASSPGQASVGYGYTF. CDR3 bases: TGTGCCAGCAGCCCCGGACAGGCCTCGGTTGGGTATGGCTACACCTTC.